This TCR beta chain was observed in a study of metastatic and nonmetastatic thyroid tumors. Study-wide background: Peripheral blood and tumor or nodule samples from malignant and benign thyroid patients were compared. Overall study findings and caveats: Across blood and tumor, TCR beta diversity in malignant thyroid tumors was reportedly significantly higher than in benign nodules.

Turning to this clone: Its antigen is currently unknown.

No patient received treatment before thyroid surgery. Looked up from germline, CDR1 is SGHTA and CDR2 is FQGNSA. J lost 6 bases, V lost 0 bases, and 4 bases had no gene match. CDR3 length equals 15 residues. Authors' methods: Differences in CDR3 between clinicopathological groups were drawn on to build a classifier intended to discriminate distant-metastatic papillary thyroid cancer patients. With MiXCR, TCRdb reprocessed the PCR reads. The V and J calls reflect TCRdb's pipeline rather than the authors' work. The sample carries approximately 20,000 clones, about a fifth recorded once. The source material was tumor tissue. This chain uses TRBV7-2 with TRBJ2-1; the match to TRBD2 covers 8 bases. This TCR was recovered from a female donor with papillary thyroid cancer or a benign thyroid nodule (not recorded which). Some clones in this sample may be carry-over from other donors' samples. The CDR3 sequence is CASSLAGLESNEQFF. CDR3 coding DNA: TGTGCCAGCAGCTTAGCGGGACTAGAAAGCAATGAGCAGTTCTTC.